This T cell receptor (beta chain) was sequenced for a study of blood T cell repertoires in COVID-19. Germline assignment: CDR1 SNHLY and CDR2 FYNNEI. CDR3 length: 16 amino acids. V lost 0 bases and J lost 0, with 12 bases in between. This study enrolled people aged about 18 to 90 from around 25 US geographic areas. Cohort placement rested on clinical history that participants reported themselves. Exposed participants came across a COVID-19 case within 2 weeks before study entry. Methods used by the authors: Nucleated cell counts were estimated from reference gene primer amplification. The assay was immunoSEQ multiplex PCR, and TCRdb's table has in-frame clones only and misses some. V and J calls and clone size are given by that table; D and trimming were obtained from the DNA. The table records some 270,000 clones, approximately 81% of them present only once.

V is TRBV2 and J is TRBJ2-7, with a tentative D call TRBD2 (5 bases). Specimen: PBMCs or T cells enriched from blood (not recorded which). The receptor's source is a woman aged 50 to 60 who had been exposed to COVID-19. The CDR3 bases are TGTGCCAGCAGTGAAGCGAGGGCGAAGAGCTCCTACGAGCAGTACTTC. Residues: CASSEARAKSSYEQYF.